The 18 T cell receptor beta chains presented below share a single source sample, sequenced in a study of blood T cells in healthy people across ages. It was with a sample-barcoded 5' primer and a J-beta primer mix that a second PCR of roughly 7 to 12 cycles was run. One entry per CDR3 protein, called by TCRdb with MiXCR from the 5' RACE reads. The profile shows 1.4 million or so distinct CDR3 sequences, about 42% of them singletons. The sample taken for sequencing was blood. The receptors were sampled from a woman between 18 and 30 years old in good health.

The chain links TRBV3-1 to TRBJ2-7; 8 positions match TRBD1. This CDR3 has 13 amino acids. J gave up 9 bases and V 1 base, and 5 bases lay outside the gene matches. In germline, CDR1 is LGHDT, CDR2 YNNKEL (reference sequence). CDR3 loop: CASSQAAGGGQYF. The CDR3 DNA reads TGTGCCAGCAGCCAAGCAGCAGGGGGCGGGCAGTACTTC.

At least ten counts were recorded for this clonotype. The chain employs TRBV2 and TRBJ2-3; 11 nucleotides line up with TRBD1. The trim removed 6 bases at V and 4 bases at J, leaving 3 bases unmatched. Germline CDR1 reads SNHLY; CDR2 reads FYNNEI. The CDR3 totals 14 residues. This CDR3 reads CASRPGQGADTQYF. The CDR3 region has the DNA TGTGCCAGCAGACCGGGACAGGGGGCAGATACGCAGTATTTT.

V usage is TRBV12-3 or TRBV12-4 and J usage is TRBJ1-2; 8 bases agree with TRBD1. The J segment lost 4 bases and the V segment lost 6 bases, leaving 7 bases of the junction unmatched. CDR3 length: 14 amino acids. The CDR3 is CASSPTGAFYGYTF. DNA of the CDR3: TGTGCCAGCAGCCCGACAGGGGCATTCTATGGCTACACCTTC.

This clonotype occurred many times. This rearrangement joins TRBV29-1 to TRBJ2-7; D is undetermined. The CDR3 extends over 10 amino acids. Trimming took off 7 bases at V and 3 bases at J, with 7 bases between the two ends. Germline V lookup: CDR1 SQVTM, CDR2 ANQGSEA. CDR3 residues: CSGMDYEQYF. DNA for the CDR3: TGCAGCGGCATGGACTACGAGCAGTACTTC.

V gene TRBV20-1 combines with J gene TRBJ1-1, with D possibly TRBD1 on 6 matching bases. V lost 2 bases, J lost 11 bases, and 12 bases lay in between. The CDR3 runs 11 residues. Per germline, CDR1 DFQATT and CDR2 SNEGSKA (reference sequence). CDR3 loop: CSARPRQEAFF. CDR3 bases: TGCAGTGCTAGACCCCGACAGGAGGCTTTCTTT.

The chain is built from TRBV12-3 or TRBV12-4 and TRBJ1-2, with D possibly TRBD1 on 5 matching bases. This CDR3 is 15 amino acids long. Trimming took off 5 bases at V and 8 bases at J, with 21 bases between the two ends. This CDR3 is CASSIQPRAVGGYTF. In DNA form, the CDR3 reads TGTGCCAGCAGTATTCAACCCAGGGCTGTTGGGGGCTACACCTTC.

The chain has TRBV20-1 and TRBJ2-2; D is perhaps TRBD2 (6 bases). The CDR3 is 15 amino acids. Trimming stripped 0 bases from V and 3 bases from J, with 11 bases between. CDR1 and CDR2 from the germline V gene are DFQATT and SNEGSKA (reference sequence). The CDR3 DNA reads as TGCAGTGCTAGAGATGCCGGGACTCACACCGGGGAGCTGTTTTTT. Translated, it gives CSARDAGTHTGELFF.

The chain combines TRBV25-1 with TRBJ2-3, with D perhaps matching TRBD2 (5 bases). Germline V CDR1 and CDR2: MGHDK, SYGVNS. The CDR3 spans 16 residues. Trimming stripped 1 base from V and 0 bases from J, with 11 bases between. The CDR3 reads CASSEWGADSTDTQYF. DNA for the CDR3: TGTGCCAGCAGTGAATGGGGAGCGGATAGCACAGATACGCAGTATTTT.

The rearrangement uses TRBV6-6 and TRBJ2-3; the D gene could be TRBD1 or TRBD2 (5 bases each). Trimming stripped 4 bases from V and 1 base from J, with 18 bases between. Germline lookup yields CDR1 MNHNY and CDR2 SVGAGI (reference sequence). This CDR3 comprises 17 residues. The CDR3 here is CASSWNPLTGRTDTQYF. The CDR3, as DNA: TGTGCCAGCAGTTGGAACCCCTTAACGGGACGCACAGATACGCAGTATTTT.

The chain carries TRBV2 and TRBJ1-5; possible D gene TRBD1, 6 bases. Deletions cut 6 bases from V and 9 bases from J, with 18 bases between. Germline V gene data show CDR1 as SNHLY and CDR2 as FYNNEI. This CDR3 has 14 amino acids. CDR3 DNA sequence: TGTGCCAGCAGGCCCACAGGGCAAGGGCTGCCCCAGCATTTT. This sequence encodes CASRPTGQGLPQHF.

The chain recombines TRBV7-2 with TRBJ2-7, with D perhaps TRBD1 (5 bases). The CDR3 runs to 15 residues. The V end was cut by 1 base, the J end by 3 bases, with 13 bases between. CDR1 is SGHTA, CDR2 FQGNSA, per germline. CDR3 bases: TGTGCCAGCAGCTTAGTGCAGGGTCTCAACTACGAGCAGTACTTC. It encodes CASSLVQGLNYEQYF.

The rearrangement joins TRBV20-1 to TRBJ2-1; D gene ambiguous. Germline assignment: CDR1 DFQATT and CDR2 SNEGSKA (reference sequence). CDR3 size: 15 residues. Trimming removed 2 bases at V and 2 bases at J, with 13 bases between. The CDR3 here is CSARRVGVTYNEQFF. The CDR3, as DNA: TGCAGTGCTAGACGGGTGGGCGTGACCTACAATGAGCAGTTCTTC.

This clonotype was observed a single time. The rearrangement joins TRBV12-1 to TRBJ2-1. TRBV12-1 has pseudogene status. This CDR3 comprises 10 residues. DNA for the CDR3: TGTGCCAACACCGGAGTGAGGCAGTTCTTC. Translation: CANTGVRQFF.

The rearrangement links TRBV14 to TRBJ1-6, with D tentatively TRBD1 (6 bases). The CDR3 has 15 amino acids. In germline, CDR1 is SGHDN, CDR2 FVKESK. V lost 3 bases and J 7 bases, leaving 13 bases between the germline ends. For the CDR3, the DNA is TGTGCCAGCAGCCAGCAGGGGCTGCGGAATTCACCCCTCCACTTT. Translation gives CASSQQGLRNSPLHF.

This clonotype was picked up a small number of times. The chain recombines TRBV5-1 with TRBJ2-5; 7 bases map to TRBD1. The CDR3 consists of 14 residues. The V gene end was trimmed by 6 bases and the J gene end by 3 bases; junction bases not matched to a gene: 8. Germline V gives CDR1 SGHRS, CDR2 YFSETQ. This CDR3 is CASTRDRGKETQYF. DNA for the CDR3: TGCGCCAGCACCCGGGACAGAGGAAAAGAGACCCAGTACTTC.

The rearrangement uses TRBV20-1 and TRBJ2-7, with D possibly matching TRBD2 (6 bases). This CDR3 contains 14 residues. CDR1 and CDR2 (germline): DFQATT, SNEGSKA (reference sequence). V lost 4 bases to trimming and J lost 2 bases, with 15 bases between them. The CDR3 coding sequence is TGCAGTGCTACGCAGCTAGCGCTTCCCTACGAGCAGTACTTC. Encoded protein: CSATQLALPYEQYF.

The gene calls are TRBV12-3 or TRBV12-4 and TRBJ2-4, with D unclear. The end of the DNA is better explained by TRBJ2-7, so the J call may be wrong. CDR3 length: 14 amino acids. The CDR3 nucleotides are TGTGCCAGCAGTTTCAATTGGTGGGGATCCGAGCAGTACTTC. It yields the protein CASSFNWWGSEQYF.

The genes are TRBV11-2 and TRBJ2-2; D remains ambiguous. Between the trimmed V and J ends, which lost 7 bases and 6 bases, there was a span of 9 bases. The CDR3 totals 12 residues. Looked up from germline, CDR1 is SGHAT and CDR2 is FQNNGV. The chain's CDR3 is CASTKGPGELFF. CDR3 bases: TGTGCCAGCACCAAGGGTCCCGGGGAGCTGTTTTTT.